The 28 T cell receptor beta chains below come from one sample, sequenced in a study of cytomegalovirus exposure and HLA in healthy donors. The PCR ran on 60 Vbeta and 13 Jbeta primers. TCRdb keeps only in-frame clones here, not all; method: immunoSEQ multiplex PCR. The sample lists around 140,000 clones; around four fifths were seen once. Sequencing used PBMCs. The source of these receptors is a middle-aged man in good health and CMV-seronegative.

This clone showed up just a few times. The gene calls are TRBV9 and TRBJ1-2; 7 positions agree with TRBD1. This CDR3 has 14 residues. Trimming at V came to 3 bases and at J to 6 bases, leaving 8 bases not matched to a gene. The germline V gene encodes CDR1 SGDLS and CDR2 YYNGEE. In nucleotides, the CDR3 is TGTGCCAGCAGCGCGACAGGGTTGGGGGATGGCTACACCTTC. Its translation: CASSATGLGDGYTF.

The chain uses TRBV4-1 and TRBJ2-7, with unresolved D. Germline V gives CDR1 MGHRA, CDR2 YSYEKL. V was clipped by 1 base and J by 5 bases, with 9 bases between them. The CDR3 runs 13 residues. The CDR3 reads CASSQVGRDEQYF. The CDR3, as DNA: TGCGCCAGCAGCCAAGTTGGCCGGGACGAGCAGTACTTC.

The rearrangement uses TRBV5-6 and TRBJ2-2; no clear D gene. V gave up 4 bases and J gave up 4 bases, with 11 bases separating them. Germline V lookup: CDR1 SGHDT, CDR2 YYEEEE. The CDR3 extends over 14 amino acids. CDR3 in amino acids: CASSPEVGTGELFF. CDR3 DNA: TGTGCCAGCAGCCCCGAAGTCGGCACCGGGGAGCTGTTTTTT.

J is TRBJ2-3 and V is TRBV5-1, with a weak D call TRBD1 (5 bases). Germline V gives CDR1 SGHRS, CDR2 YFSETQ. V lost 0 bases to trimming and J lost 2 bases, with 10 bases between them. CDR3 length: 15 amino acids. This CDR3 reads CASSLGWGVTDTQYF. The DNA for the CDR3 is TGCGCCAGCAGCTTGGGTTGGGGCGTCACAGATACGCAGTATTTT.

The chain uses TRBV6-1 and TRBJ2-5, with 7 bases matching TRBD2. CDR1 is MNHNS and CDR2 is SASEGT in the germline V gene. The CDR3 consists of 15 residues. The trim removed 1 base at V and 4 bases at J, leaving 6 bases unmatched. DNA for the CDR3: TGTGCCAGCAGTGAAGGGGCGGGGGTCCCAGAGACCCAGTACTTC. Its translation is CASSEGAGVPETQYF.

CDR3 residues: CASSPGTAVVSNEQFF. CDR3 nucleotides: TGTGCCAGCTCCCCCGGGACAGCAGTAGTTAGCAATGAGCAGTTCTTC. This chain connects TRBV18 to TRBJ2-1; 7 bases fit TRBD1. The CDR3 totals 16 residues. Trimming cost V 6 bases and J 6 bases; bases outside gene matches: 14. Germline V gives CDR1 KGHSH, CDR2 LQKENI.

The chain recombines TRBV12-5 with TRBJ1-1; 12 positions agree with TRBD1. In germline, CDR1 is LGHNT, CDR2 FRNRAP. Trimming removed 6 bases from V and 4 bases from J; junction bases left unmatched: 9. The CDR3 is 16 residues long. CDR3 residues: CASGTGTGGFGTEAFF. CDR3 bases: TGTGCTAGTGGAACTGGGACAGGGGGCTTCGGCACTGAAGCTTTCTTT.

The rearrangement uses TRBV7-2 and TRBJ2-3, with a tentative D call TRBD2 (6 bases). This CDR3 is built from 12 residues. Germline V gene data show CDR1 as SGHTA and CDR2 as FQGNSA. CDR3 amino acids: CGREGGTDTQYF. DNA for the CDR3: TGTGGGCGGGAAGGGGGCACAGATACGCAGTATTTT.

V usage is TRBV2 and J usage is TRBJ1-1, with 8 nucleotides matching TRBD1. V was clipped by 4 bases and J by 3 bases; unmatched bases: 10. Germline V gene lookup returns CDR1 SNHLY and CDR2 FYNNEI. The CDR3 consists of 16 residues. The DNA for the CDR3 is TGTGCCAGCAGTGCCCGACAGGGGAGGGGAGACACTGAAGCTTTCTTT. Its translation is CASSARQGRGDTEAFF. The entire variable domain, with the rest obtained from reference TRBV2 and TRBJ1-1, is as follows: EPEVTQTPSHQVTQMGQEVILRCVPISNHLYFYWYRQILGQKVEFLVSFYNNEISEKSEIFDDQFSVERPDGSNFTLKIRSTKLEDSAMYFCASSARQGRGDTEAFFGQGTRLTVV.

The V call is TRBV11-3, the J call TRBJ2-1, with D maybe TRBD2 (7 bases). The V gene lost 4 bases and the J gene lost 9 bases, with 13 bases spanning the gap. CDR1 and CDR2 (germline): SGHNT, YENEEA. The CDR3 extends over 13 amino acids. CDR3 DNA: TGTGCCAGCAGCTCGACTAGCAGGGGTGAGCAGTTCTTC. Translated: CASSSTSRGEQFF.

The rearrangement links TRBV29-1 to TRBJ1-2; D unresolved. The CDR3 length is 12 residues. The V end lost 6 bases, the J end lost 2 bases, and 10 bases lay between the germline ends. Germline CDR1 is SQVTM and CDR2 is ANQGSEA. CDR3 nucleotide sequence: TGCAGCGTGGCGGCCGGGAACTATGGCTACACCTTC. It encodes CSVAAGNYGYTF.

The J gene is TRBJ2-3, the V gene TRBV5-1; 7 positions agree with TRBD2. CDR1 is SGHRS and CDR2 is YFSETQ in the germline V gene. This CDR3 has 16 amino acids. V was pared by 3 bases and J by 2 bases, with 9 bases of the junction left unmatched. DNA for the CDR3: TGCGCCAGCAGCTCCGGGATCAGCGGGACCACAGATACGCAGTATTTT. Residues: CASSSGISGTTDTQYF.

The chain links TRBV13 to TRBJ2-3; TRBD1 matches at 8 bases. The CDR3 extends over 17 amino acids. V was clipped by 4 bases and J by 7 bases; unmatched bases: 16. Germline CDR1 is PRHDT and CDR2 is FYEKMQ (reference sequence). For the CDR3, the DNA is TGTGCCAGCAGCTCAAGCGACGTTGTTCAGGGGGCAAATACGCAGTATTTT. Translated, it gives CASSSSDVVQGANTQYF.

This clone occurred once. The chain uses TRBV4-1 and TRBJ2-6, with 10 bases that match TRBD1. This CDR3 contains 20 residues. With V trimmed by 4 bases and J by 0 bases, 12 bases remained unmatched. Germline CDR1 MGHRA, CDR2 YSYEKL. CDR3 DNA: TGCGCCAGCAGCCTGACCTTGGGACAGGGGACAAGCTCTGGGGCCAACGTCCTGACTTTC. Its protein is CASSLTLGQGTSSGANVLTF.

This chain uses TRBV15 with TRBJ2-2, with TRBD2 identical over 14 bases. The germline V gene encodes CDR1 LNHNV and CDR2 YYDKDF (reference sequence). With V trimmed by 3 bases and J by 2 bases, 11 bases remained unmatched. There are 20 residues in the CDR3. The CDR3 DNA is TGTGCCACCAGCAGCACGGCCGGGACTAGCGGGAGACCTAACACCGGGGAGCTGTTTTTT. As protein: CATSSTAGTSGRPNTGELFF.

This clone was detected once. This chain joins TRBV19 and TRBJ1-3, with D uncertain. V was clipped by 10 bases and J by 9 bases, with 10 bases between them. The CDR3 is 10 residues long. Germline CDR1 reads LNHDA; CDR2 reads SQIVND (reference sequence). CDR3 amino acids: CATFGGTIYF. The CDR3 DNA sequence: TGTGCCACCTTTGGAGGCACCATATATTTT.

The V call is TRBV19, the J call TRBJ1-3; D unresolved. With 3 bases removed from V and 0 bases from J, the gap between germline ends came to 9 bases. This CDR3 has 15 residues. Germline loops: CDR1 LNHDA, CDR2 SQIVND (reference sequence). The CDR3 loop is CASSITFASGNTIYF. The CDR3 nucleotides are TGTGCCAGTAGTATTACTTTTGCCTCTGGAAACACCATATATTTT.

In this sample, this clone turned up a few times. V usage is TRBV9 and J usage is TRBJ2-1, with 10 bases that match TRBD2. This CDR3 region has 15 residues. Germline trimming cut 3 bases from V and 7 bases from J; bases unmatched to any gene: 7. Germline V gene lookup returns CDR1 SGDLS and CDR2 YYNGEE. In DNA, the CDR3 is TGTGCCAGCAGCGGAGTCCAGCGGGAGGGTAATGAGCAGTTCTTC. This sequence encodes CASSGVQREGNEQFF.

This clone was seen more than once but under ten times. The V gene is TRBV4-3, the J gene TRBJ2-1; TRBD1 might be the D (5 bases). The germline V and J ends were trimmed by 2 bases and 0 bases, with 11 bases remaining between them. This CDR3 spans 16 amino acids. The V gene's germline CDR1 is LGHNA and CDR2 YSLEER. The CDR3 here is CASSQQDISSYNEQFF. For the CDR3, the DNA is TGCGCCAGCAGCCAACAGGACATTAGCTCCTACAATGAGCAGTTCTTC.

The J gene is TRBJ2-7, the V gene TRBV6-5; 9 bases are a match to TRBD1. Germline loops: CDR1 MNHEY, CDR2 SVGAGI. The CDR3 runs 15 residues. J lost 0 bases, V lost 5 bases, and 5 bases had no gene match. This CDR3 is CASSRTGVSSYEQYF. CDR3 nucleotides: TGTGCCAGCAGTCGGACAGGGGTCAGCTCCTACGAGCAGTACTTC.

This sequence joins TRBV15 and TRBJ2-3; D possibly corresponds to TRBD1 (6 bases). In germline, CDR1 is LNHNV, CDR2 YYDKDF (reference sequence). The CDR3 consists of 14 residues. Trimming took 2 bases from V and 3 from J, leaving 9 bases between them. The CDR3 sequence: CATSRYRVTDTQYF. The CDR3 bases are TGTGCCACCAGCAGATACAGGGTGACAGATACGCAGTATTTT. The complete variable domain, with remaining parts taken from reference TRBV15 and TRBJ2-3, reads DAMVIQNPRYQVTQFGKPVTLSCSQTLNHNVMYWYQQKSSQAPKLLFHYYDKDFNNEADTPDNFQSRRPNTSFCFLDIRSPGLGDTAMYLCATSRYRVTDTQYFGPGTRLTVL.

This rearrangement joins TRBV10-1 to TRBJ2-7; the D gene is possibly TRBD1 (6 bases). Per the germline V gene, CDR1 is WNHNN and CDR2 is SYGVQD (reference sequence). Deletions cut 9 bases from V and 3 bases from J, with 9 bases between. The length of the CDR3 is 11 residues. The CDR3 reads CARKQGYEQYF. The CDR3 coding sequence is TGCGCCAGGAAACAGGGCTACGAGCAGTACTTC.

The chain recombines TRBV30 with TRBJ2-7; D is ambiguous. V gave up 0 bases and J gave up 3 bases, with 9 bases separating them. The CDR3 totals 13 residues. Germline V lookup: CDR1 GTSNPN, CDR2 SVGIG (reference sequence). Here the CDR3 DNA reads TGTGCCTGGAGTGTACTATCGATCTACGAGCAGTACTTC. Translating gives CAWSVLSIYEQYF. Full variable domain (rest looked up from reference TRBV30 and TRBJ2-7): SQTIHQWPATLVQPVGSPLSLECTVEGTSNPNLYWYRQAAGRGLQLLFYSVGIGQISSEVPQNLSASRPQDRQFILSSKKLLLSDSGFYLCAWSVLSIYEQYFGPGTRLTVT.

This chain uses TRBV2 with TRBJ1-6; D may be TRBD1 (5 bases). Germline CDR1 SNHLY, CDR2 FYNNEI. The length of the CDR3 is 12 residues. V was cut by 8 bases and J by 10 bases, with 12 bases left in between. The CDR3 protein is CASRTPVSPLHF. CDR3 bases: TGTGCCAGCCGGACACCGGTGTCACCCCTCCACTTT.

The rearrangement uses TRBV7-3 and TRBJ2-1; 7 bases are shared with TRBD1. Trimming removed 3 bases from V and 8 bases from J; junction bases left unmatched: 1. The length of the CDR3 is 12 residues. Germline-derived CDR1 and CDR2 are SGHTA and FQGTGA. In DNA form, the CDR3 reads TGTGCCAGCAGCTTCGGGACAGATGAGCAGTTCTTC. Translated: CASSFGTDEQFF.

CDR3 amino acids: CATHNPPTGDNYGYTF. CDR3 nucleotide sequence: TGTGCCACCCATAACCCTCCGACAGGGGACAACTATGGCTACACCTTC. V gene TRBV19 combines with J gene TRBJ1-2; TRBD1 matches at 8 bases. Germline values: CDR1 LNHDA, CDR2 SQIVND (reference sequence). V was pared by 10 bases and J by 2 bases, with 15 bases of the junction left unmatched. The CDR3 runs to 16 residues.

The CDR3 sequence: CSVEFGTKGLDNEQFF. The CDR3, as DNA: TGCAGCGTTGAGTTTGGGACAAAAGGCTTAGACAATGAGCAGTTCTTC. The chain joins TRBV29-1 to TRBJ2-1; D possibly corresponds to TRBD1 (6 bases). The CDR3 consists of 16 residues. CDR1 and CDR2 (germline): SQVTM, ANQGSEA. V was cut by 3 bases and J by 5 bases, with 20 bases left in between.

V and J are TRBV2 and TRBJ1-2, with D possibly TRBD1 on 5 matching bases. The V and J ends lost 5 bases and 1 base respectively, with 14 bases between them. The CDR3 runs 15 residues. The germline gives CDR1 SNHLY, CDR2 FYNNEI. Written as DNA, the CDR3 is TGTGCCAGCAGTCTTAAAGGGGAATTTAACTATGGCTACACCTTC. Protein product: CASSLKGEFNYGYTF.